These 16 T cell receptor beta chains came from one sample sequenced in a study of shared clonotypes between healthy human individuals. Assay used: immunoSEQ multiplex PCR; TCRdb lists only in-frame clones, some missing. This sample carries hundreds of thousands of clones, about 80% of them seen once, and the ten largest clones take around 2%. Sequenced sample: memory CD4+ T cells sorted from blood. Subset denoted: CD45RA-negative fraction. The receptors come from a woman aged 30 to 39 in good health.

This chain links TRBV7-9 with TRBJ2-2, with D perhaps given as TRBD1 or TRBD2 (5 bases each). Germline assignment: CDR1 SEHNR and CDR2 FQNEAQ (reference sequence). This CDR3 region has 19 residues. The V gene lost 1 base and the J gene lost 4 bases, with 22 bases spanning the gap. CDR3 DNA sequence: TGTGCCAGCAGCTTAGTCGGATCGGGCAGGGCAGGGAGCACCGGGGAGCTGTTTTTT. This gives the protein CASSLVGSGRAGSTGELFF. The full variable domain, with the rest looked up from reference TRBV7-9 and TRBJ2-2, is DTGVSQNPRHKITKRGQNVTFRCDPISEHNRLYWYRQTLGQGPEFLTYFQNEAQLEKSRLLSDRFSAERPKGSFSTLEIQRTEQGDSAMYLCASSLVGSGRAGSTGELFFGEGSRLTVL.

This chain joins TRBV19 and TRBJ1-1; D is undetermined. V was shortened by 4 bases and J by 3 bases, with 24 bases between the two germline ends. The V gene's germline CDR1 is LNHDA and CDR2 SQIVND (reference sequence). The CDR3 contains 18 residues. This CDR3 reads CASSTATRTLTRDTEAFF. CDR3 bases: TGTGCCAGTAGTACCGCCACCCGGACGCTAACTCGGGACACTGAAGCTTTCTTT.

Only one count was recorded for this clone. The chain couples TRBV6-1 to TRBJ2-7; no clear D gene. V shed 4 bases and J shed 4 bases, with 11 bases lying between them. Germline V gene sequence: CDR1 MNHNS, CDR2 SASEGT. The CDR3 spans 13 residues. CDR3 protein: CASSALQSYEQYF. The CDR3 DNA reads as TGTGCCAGCAGTGCCCTACAATCTTACGAGCAGTACTTC.

The chain combines TRBV6-5 with TRBJ1-2; TRBD1 might be the D (5 bases). Germline V gives CDR1 MNHEY, CDR2 SVGAGI. This CDR3 has 14 amino acids. The V and J ends lost 4 bases and 6 bases respectively, with 15 bases between them. The CDR3 spells CASSSFGGFDGYTF. CDR3 in DNA: TGTGCCAGCAGTTCCTTTGGGGGTTTCGATGGCTACACCTTC.

This chain connects TRBV7-9 to TRBJ2-4, with D maybe TRBD2 (6 bases). CDR3 length equals 15 residues. CDR1 and CDR2 from the germline V gene are SEHNR and FQNEAQ (reference sequence). Trimming cost V 6 bases and J 10 bases, with 22 bases left between them. The CDR3 loop reads CASRELGSSGSIQYF. In nucleotides, the CDR3 is TGTGCCAGCAGAGAGTTAGGGAGTTCCGGGAGTATTCAGTACTTC.

In regard to this clone: Other nucleotide sequences in the sample specify the same CDR3. The rearrangement links TRBV7-2 to TRBJ1-5, with D hard to call. V lost 5 bases to trimming and J lost 2 bases, with 10 bases between them. This CDR3 is built from 14 residues. The germline CDR1 and CDR2 sequences are SGHTA and FQGNSA. Here the CDR3 reads CASSQEGGNQPQHF. The CDR3 DNA reads TGTGCCAGCAGCCAGGAGGGTGGCAATCAGCCCCAGCATTTT.

The rearrangement links TRBV7-6 to TRBJ2-1, with D unclear. The CDR3 is made up of 13 amino acids. Germline values: CDR1 SGHVS, CDR2 FNYEAQ. V was shortened by 5 bases and J by 7 bases, with 12 bases between the two germline ends. The CDR3 spells CASSVRAINEQFF. The CDR3 region has the DNA TGTGCCAGCAGCGTCCGGGCCATAAATGAGCAGTTCTTC.

This clone was detected once. The chain carries TRBV7-9 and TRBJ1-2, with D hard to call. The germline V gene has CDR1 SEHNR and CDR2 FQNEAQ (reference sequence). The V end lost 5 bases, the J end lost 4 bases, and 14 bases lay between the germline ends. CDR3 size: 14 residues. CDR3 bases: TGTGCCAGCAGCCCATCACAACCCGTCTATGGCTACACCTTC. Encoded protein: CASSPSQPVYGYTF. Based on the CDR3 plus reference TRBV7-9 and TRBJ1-2, the full variable domain is DTGVSQNPRHKITKRGQNVTFRCDPISEHNRLYWYRQTLGQGPEFLTYFQNEAQLEKSRLLSDRFSAERPKGSFSTLEIQRTEQGDSAMYLCASSPSQPVYGYTFGSGTRLTVV.

This clone was seen a handful of times. J is TRBJ2-1 and V is TRBV27, with unresolved D. This CDR3 contains 13 residues. The ends were cut back, 6 bases at V and 12 bases at J, with 18 bases in the middle. Germline V lookup: CDR1 MNHEY, CDR2 SMNVEV (reference sequence). In nucleotides, the CDR3 is TGTGCCAGCAGCTGGGAACCCTCCCGCGTGCAGTTCTTC. Residues: CASSWEPSRVQFF.

This clone was seen once. V and J are TRBV5-8 and TRBJ1-1; 9 bases fit TRBD1. The CDR3 loop spans 16 amino acids. Germline V CDR1 and CDR2: SGHTS, YDEGEE. V shed 4 bases, J shed 1 base, and the junction held 8 bases outside the gene matches. The CDR3 is CASSPGHRGRNTEAFF. The CDR3 DNA sequence: TGTGCCAGCAGCCCGGGTCACAGGGGGCGGAACACTGAAGCTTTCTTT.

The chain recombines TRBV6-1 with TRBJ2-1, with 7 bases aligning to TRBD2. The CDR3 has 14 amino acids. The germline CDR1 and CDR2 sequences are MNHNS and SASEGT. The V and J ends lost 4 bases and 5 bases, in that order; junction bases with no gene match: 5. CDR3 nucleotides: TGTGCCAGCAGTGGACCAGCGGGACACAATGAGCAGTTCTTC. Translating it yields CASSGPAGHNEQFF.

This clone turned up a few times. This CDR3 is also generated by other DNA sequences in the sample. This sequence joins TRBV28 and TRBJ1-4; weak D call: TRBD1 (5 bases). Trimming pared 6 bases from V and 0 bases from J, leaving 11 bases between. This CDR3 has 15 residues. Germline CDR1 is MDHEN and CDR2 is SYDVKM. The CDR3 region is CASSSGSATNEKLFF. The CDR3 nucleotides read TGTGCCAGCAGCTCAGGGTCAGCAACTAATGAAAAACTGTTTTTT.

The rearrangement uses TRBV6-4 and TRBJ2-3, with 7 bases identical to TRBD1. V trimming: 2 bases; J trimming: 6 bases; junction bases outside the gene matches: 5. Germline lookup yields CDR1 MRHNA and CDR2 SNTAGT. This CDR3 comprises 14 residues. CDR3 amino acids: CASSDTGAADTQYF. The CDR3 nucleotides are TGTGCCAGCAGTGACACAGGGGCGGCGGATACGCAGTATTTT.

This clone was seen a handful of times. The chain couples TRBV5-4 to TRBJ2-7; 7 positions match TRBD1. Per germline, CDR1 SGHNT and CDR2 YYREEE (reference sequence). This CDR3 comprises 16 residues. V was clipped by 0 bases and J by 6 bases; unmatched bases: 12. CDR3 DNA: TGTGCCAGCAGCTTGGGTCTGACAGGGTCATATGGCGAGCAGTACTTC. It is translated as CASSLGLTGSYGEQYF. The full variable domain, in which reference TRBV5-4 and TRBJ2-7 provide the parts outside the CDR3, is ETGVTQSPTHLIKTRGQQVTLRCSSQSGHNTVSWYQQALGQGPQFIFQYYREEENGRGNFPPRFSGLQFPNYSSELNVNALELDDSALYLCASSLGLTGSYGEQYFGPGTRLTVT.

The rearrangement joins TRBV5-1 to TRBJ1-2, with D hard to call. The V and J ends lost 0 bases and 4 bases respectively, with 13 bases between them. This CDR3 has 15 residues. Germline loops: CDR1 SGHRS, CDR2 YFSETQ. The chain's CDR3 is CASSLEPGWTYGYTF. In nucleotides, the CDR3 is TGCGCCAGCAGCTTGGAGCCAGGCTGGACCTATGGCTACACCTTC. Supplemented by reference TRBV5-1 and TRBJ1-2, the full variable domain reads KAGVTQTPRYLIKTRGQQVTLSCSPISGHRSVSWYQQTPGQGLQFLFEYFSETQRNKGNFPGRFSGRQFSNSRSEMNVSTLELGDSALYLCASSLEPGWTYGYTFGSGTRLTVV.

This clone was detected only once. The chain uses TRBV9 and TRBJ2-5; possible D gene TRBD2, 6 bases. Germline values: CDR1 SGDLS, CDR2 YYNGEE. The CDR3 runs to 15 residues. V was clipped by 0 bases and J by 5 bases, with 14 bases between them. The CDR3 region is CASSVGARGGETQYF. CDR3 coding DNA: TGTGCCAGCAGCGTAGGGGCTAGAGGAGGGGAGACCCAGTACTTC. The full variable domain, with the rest looked up from reference TRBV9 and TRBJ2-5, is DSGVTQTPKHLITATGQRVTLRCSPRSGDLSVYWYQQSLDQGLQFLIQYYNGEERAKGNILERFSAQQFPDLHSELNLSSLELGDSALYFCASSVGARGGETQYFGPGTRLLVL.